This T cell receptor (beta chain) was retrieved from a study of response to subunit inactivated influenza vaccine. This clonotype has more than one count but fewer than ten. A single record per CDR3 protein comes from TCRdb applying MiXCR to the RT-PCR reads. Of approximately 500,000 distinct CDR3 sequences in the sample, 20% to 25% were seen once. These records were also assigned to another study, of T cells expressing NK-cell markers. This second study notes: 5'RACE template switching with UMIs produced the TCR beta cDNA. Dominant NKG2C+ clonotypes in about six donors made up roughly 1.0-7.0% of CD8+ T cells. The study found these clonotypes also leading the CD3+CD56-NKG2C+ fraction in a handful of donors.

This TCR was sampled from a man aged 45 to 65 who received an inactivated influenza vaccine. This material consisted of CD4+ T cells sorted from PBMCs, taken roughly 13 days after vaccination.

The CDR3 loop reads CASSLEVTEQFF. CDR3 nucleotides: TGTGCCAGCAGTCTAGAAGTCACTGAGCAGTTCTTC. V and J are TRBV2 and TRBJ2-1; D is unclear. The ends were cut back, 5 bases at V and 9 bases at J, with 11 bases in the middle. CDR1 SNHLY and CDR2 FYNNEI come from the germline V gene. This CDR3 is built from 12 residues. The entire variable domain, with the rest obtained from reference TRBV2 and TRBJ2-1, is as follows: EPEVTQTPSHQVTQMGQEVILRCVPISNHLYFYWYRQILGQKVEFLVSFYNNEISEKSEIFDDQFSVERPDGSNFTLKIRSTKLEDSAMYFCASSLEVTEQFFGPGTRLTVL.